Included here is one T cell receptor (beta chain) sequence, with context. A junction end diverges from the germline sequence, so it may reflect a read error. The data originate from a study of human T cells and chemical hapten exposure. TCRdb reprocessed the RACE reads with MiXCR, giving one entry per CDR3 protein. Found here are more than 75,000 distinct CDR3 sequences, approximately 9.9% of them singletons; the top ten hold approximately 3.8%. Germline loops: CDR1 DFQATT, CDR2 SNEGSKA (reference sequence). The CDR3 runs 13 residues. As to time point: pre-sensitization, week 0. Treatment defined: therapeutic diphenylcyclopropenone sensitization with weekly scalp DPC.

Sequenced here: whole blood, sampled in connection with sensitization to the hapten diphenylcyclopropenone (DPC). The origin of this receptor is a woman in her 40s with alopecia areata. Some clones in this sample may be carry-over from other donors' samples. This chain uses TRBV20-1 with TRBJ2-5; 8 nucleotides align to TRBD1. CDR3 sequence (DNA): TGCAGTGCTAGTGGGGGGTTCATTGGACAGGGCCCGTTC. It yields the protein CSASGGFIGQGPF.